The rows below give T cell receptor beta chains drawn from one sample of a study of Graves' ophthalmopathy and Graves' hyperthyroidism. One entry per CDR3 protein, called by TCRdb with MiXCR from the multiplex PCR reads. The sample holds roughly 700,000 distinct CDR3 sequences; 40% are singletons and the top ten take 40% to 55%. Material: peripheral blood. These receptors originate from an adult man with Graves' ophthalmopathy. Both conserved end residues are part of each CDR3. Fields, in order: CDR3 length, D gene, clone size, V gene, J gene, CDR3 DNA, CDR3 protein. D genes are given only for firm matches. Size is stated for part of the rows, as once, few or many counts, or as a class when the clone is expanded.

15,-,-,TRBV7-9,TRBJ1-1,TGTGCCAGCAGCTCCCCAGGTTTTGGGATGACTGAAGCTTTCTTT,CASSSPGFGMTEAFF
15,-,-,TRBV6-5,TRBJ1-6,TGTGCCAGCAGTCTAGGACCTCTCGGAAATTCACCCCTCCACTTT,CASSLGPLGNSPLHF
15,TRBD1,-,TRBV4-1,TRBJ1-5,TGCGCCAGCAGCCACGGGGGACAGGGCAATCAGCCCCAGCATTTT,CASSHGGQGNQPQHF
15,TRBD1,-,TRBV10-3,TRBJ2-7,TGTGCCATCAGTGAGACAGGGACAGGGGACTACGAGCAGTACTTC,CAISETGTGDYEQYF
14,-,many,TRBV7-9,TRBJ1-4,TGTGCCAGCAGCTTAGCCGTCTTGGGGGAAAAACTGTTTTTT,CASSLAVLGEKLFF
13,-,once,TRBV25-1,TRBJ2-7,TGTGCCAGCAGGGTCGCACAGGGTATCGAGCAGTACTTC,CASRVAQGIEQYF
12,-,-,TRBV6-6,TRBJ2-7,TGTGCCAGCACAGGCTATTCCTACGAGCAGTACTTC,CASTGYSYEQYF
15,-,few,TRBV14,TRBJ1-1,TGTGCCAGCAGCCAGACAGGAAATATAAACACTGAAGCTTTCTTT,CASSQTGNINTEAFF
13,-,few,TRBV20-1,TRBJ1-1,TGCAGTGCTAGGAAAAGGGGGTTAACTGAAGCTTTCTTT,CSARKRGLTEAFF
12,TRBD1,once,TRBV10-3,TRBJ1-1,TGTGCCATCAGTGAGGACAGGGGGCTGGCTTTCTTT,CAISEDRGLAFF
13,-,-,TRBV7-6,TRBJ2-3,TGTGCCAGCAGCCCAGAGGCACGGGATACGCAGTATTTT,CASSPEARDTQYF
15,-,-,TRBV24-1,TRBJ2-3,TGTGCCACCAGTGATGCAGGGCGACCCACAGATACGCAGTATTTT,CATSDAGRPTDTQYF
15,TRBD1,few,TRBV7-6,TRBJ2-7,TGTGCCAGCAGTTACTCGGGACAGGGTCGTAACGAGCAGTACTTC,CASSYSGQGRNEQYF
18,TRBD2,few,TRBV20-1,TRBJ2-7,TGCAGTGCTAGAGATGGGGGACTAGCGGGACTCAGCTCCTACGAGCAGTACTTC,CSARDGGLAGLSSYEQYF
17,-,-,TRBV25-1,TRBJ2-6,TGTGCCAGCAGACAGACCGGACGGAGCTCTGGGGCCAACGTCCTGACTTTC,CASRQTGRSSGANVLTF
15,-,-,TRBV7-9,TRBJ2-2,TGTGCCAGCAGCTTCGTCAGGGCGAACACCGGGGAGCTGTTTTTT,CASSFVRANTGELFF
14,-,-,TRBV25-1,TRBJ1-2,TGTGCCAGCAGTGAAATTTTGGGTCCCTATGGCTACACCTTC,CASSEILGPYGYTF
11,-,-,TRBV19,TRBJ1-2,TGTGCCTGGAGCAACGGTTATGGCTACACCTTC,CAWSNGYGYTF
17,TRBD2,-,TRBV25-1,TRBJ2-2,TGTGCCAGCAAGCAGCAGAAGACTAGCGTATACACCGGGGAGCTGTTTTTT,CASKQQKTSVYTGELFF
15,TRBD1,-,TRBV5-4,TRBJ1-3,TGTGCCAGCAGCTTGGAGGGACAGGCGCAAAACACCATATATTTT,CASSLEGQAQNTIYF
15,TRBD1,-,TRBV11-2,TRBJ1-2,TGTGCCAGCAGCTTAACCCCTGGACAGGGGGCAGACTACACCTTC,CASSLTPGQGADYTF
13,-,many,TRBV2,TRBJ2-7,TGTGCCAGCAGGGGACTTACATTCTACGAGCAGTACTTC,CASRGLTFYEQYF
19,TRBD1,many,TRBV2,TRBJ1-5,TGTGCCAGCAGTGCGATTCAGGGGGCTCGAGGGTATAGCAATCAGCCCCAGCATTTT,CASSAIQGARGYSNQPQHF
15,-,-,TRBV7-9,TRBJ1-3,TGTGCCAGCAGCCAAGATCTTAACTCTGGAAACACCATATATTTT,CASSQDLNSGNTIYF
19,TRBD1,-,TRBV25-1,TRBJ1-1,TGTGCCAGCAGTGAATTAGGGACAGGGAGGAGGGGAATGAACACTGAAGCTTTCTTT,CASSELGTGRRGMNTEAFF
14,TRBD1,-,TRBV29-1,TRBJ1-1,TGCAGCGCTTCGGACAGGGGGGTACCGGCTGAAGCTTTCTTT,CSASDRGVPAEAFF
14,-,few,TRBV6-6,TRBJ2-2,TGTGCCAGGGCGAAGGGGTCAGGTACCGGGGAGCTGTTTTTT,CARAKGSGTGELFF
13,-,-,TRBV10-3,TRBJ1-1,TGTGCCATCAGTGAGCGGGAGTACACTGAAGCTTTCTTT,CAISEREYTEAFF
13,TRBD2,-,TRBV10-3,TRBJ2-7,TGTGCCAGCAATCCTAGCGGAACCTACGAGCAGTGCTTC,CASNPSGTYEQCF
15,TRBD1,-,TRBV9,TRBJ2-7,TGTGCCAGCAGCGTAGGGACAGGGGGCAACTACGAGCAGTACTTC,CASSVGTGGNYEQYF
15,-,many,TRBV15,TRBJ2-5,TGTGCCACCAGCAGAGATGCCGGGCGACAAGAGACCCAGTACTTC,CATSRDAGRQETQYF
15,-,-,TRBV19,TRBJ2-7,TGTGCCAGTAGTATGGGGTCCGGGGCACGAGGCGAGCAGTACTTC,CASSMGSGARGEQYF
17,-,few,TRBV6-1,TRBJ2-2,TGTGCCAGCGAGATCGGGTTGGCTGATGCGAACACCGGGGAGCTGTTTTTT,CASEIGLADANTGELFF